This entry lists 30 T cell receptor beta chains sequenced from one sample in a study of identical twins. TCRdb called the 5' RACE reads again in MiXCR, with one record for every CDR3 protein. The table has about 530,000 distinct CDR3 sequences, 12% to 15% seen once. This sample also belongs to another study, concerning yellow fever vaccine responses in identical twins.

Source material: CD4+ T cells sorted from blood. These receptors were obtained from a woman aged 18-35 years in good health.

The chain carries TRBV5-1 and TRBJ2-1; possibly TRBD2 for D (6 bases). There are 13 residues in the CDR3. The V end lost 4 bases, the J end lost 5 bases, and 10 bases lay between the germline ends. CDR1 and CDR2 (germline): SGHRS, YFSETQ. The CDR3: CASSGPGDNEQFF. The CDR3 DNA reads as TGCGCCAGCAGCGGGCCGGGGGACAATGAGCAGTTCTTC.

CDR3 amino acids: CASTLLGGGVTGELFF. The CDR3 DNA follows: TGTGCCAGCACCCTCCTGGGAGGGGGCGTCACCGGGGAGCTGTTTTTT. The chain couples TRBV6-1 to TRBJ2-2; D assignment may be TRBD1 or TRBD2 (7 bases each). The CDR3 extends over 16 amino acids. The V and J ends lost 7 bases and 4 bases respectively, with 19 bases between them. Per germline, CDR1 MNHNS and CDR2 SASEGT.

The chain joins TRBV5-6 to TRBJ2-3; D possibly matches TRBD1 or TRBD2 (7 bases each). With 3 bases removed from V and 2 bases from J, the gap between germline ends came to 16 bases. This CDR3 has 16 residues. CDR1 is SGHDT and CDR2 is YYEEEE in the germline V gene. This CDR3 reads CASSSTTGRDTDTQYF. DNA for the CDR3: TGTGCCAGCAGCTCAACGACAGGGAGGGACACAGATACGCAGTATTTT.

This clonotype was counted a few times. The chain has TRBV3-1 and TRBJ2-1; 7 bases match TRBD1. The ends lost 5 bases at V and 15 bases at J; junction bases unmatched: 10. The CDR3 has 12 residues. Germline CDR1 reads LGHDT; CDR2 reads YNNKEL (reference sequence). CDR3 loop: CASSYTGESTFF. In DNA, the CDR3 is TGTGCCAGCAGCTATACAGGGGAGTCGACGTTCTTC.

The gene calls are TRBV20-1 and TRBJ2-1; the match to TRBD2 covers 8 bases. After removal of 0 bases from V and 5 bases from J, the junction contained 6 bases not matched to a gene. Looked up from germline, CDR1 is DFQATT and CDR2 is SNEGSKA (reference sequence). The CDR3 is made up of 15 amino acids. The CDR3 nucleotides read TGCAGTGCTAGAGAGGACGGGAGGGGGGACAATGAGCAGTTCTTC. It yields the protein CSAREDGRGDNEQFF.

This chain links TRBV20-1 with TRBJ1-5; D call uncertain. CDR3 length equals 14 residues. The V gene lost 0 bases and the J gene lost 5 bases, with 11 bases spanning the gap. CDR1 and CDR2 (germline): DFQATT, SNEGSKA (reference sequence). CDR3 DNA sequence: TGCAGTGCTAGAGATCTCGGATCTTATCAGCCCCAGCATTTT. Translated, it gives CSARDLGSYQPQHF.

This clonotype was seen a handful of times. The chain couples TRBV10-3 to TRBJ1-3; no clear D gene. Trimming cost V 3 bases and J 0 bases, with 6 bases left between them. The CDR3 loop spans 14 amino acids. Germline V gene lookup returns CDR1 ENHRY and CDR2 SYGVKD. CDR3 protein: CAISEGSSGNTIYF. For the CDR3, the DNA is TGTGCCATCAGTGAAGGCAGCTCTGGAAACACCATATATTTT.

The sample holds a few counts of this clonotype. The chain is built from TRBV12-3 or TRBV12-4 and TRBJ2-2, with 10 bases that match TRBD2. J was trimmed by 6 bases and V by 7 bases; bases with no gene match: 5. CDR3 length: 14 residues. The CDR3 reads CASKNGLAAGELFF. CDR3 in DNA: TGTGCCAGCAAGAACGGACTAGCGGCCGGGGAGCTGTTTTTT.

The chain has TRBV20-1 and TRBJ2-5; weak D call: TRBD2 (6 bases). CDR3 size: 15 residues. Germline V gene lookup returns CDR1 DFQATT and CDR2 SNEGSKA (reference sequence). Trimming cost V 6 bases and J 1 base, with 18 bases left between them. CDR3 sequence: CSADTSLRPQETQYF. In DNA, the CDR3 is TGCAGTGCGGACACTAGCTTACGGCCCCAAGAGACCCAGTACTTC.

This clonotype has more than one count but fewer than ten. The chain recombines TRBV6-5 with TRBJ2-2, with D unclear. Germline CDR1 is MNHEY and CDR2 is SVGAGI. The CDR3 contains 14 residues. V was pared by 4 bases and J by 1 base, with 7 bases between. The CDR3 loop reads CASSFTMNTGELFF. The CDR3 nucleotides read TGTGCCAGCAGTTTCACTATGAACACCGGGGAGCTGTTTTTT.

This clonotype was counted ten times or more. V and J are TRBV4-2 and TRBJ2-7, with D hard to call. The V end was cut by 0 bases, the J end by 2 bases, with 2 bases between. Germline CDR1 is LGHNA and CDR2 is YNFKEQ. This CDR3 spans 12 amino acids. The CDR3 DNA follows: TGTGCCAGCAGCCAAGAACCCTACGAGCAGTACTTC. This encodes CASSQEPYEQYF.

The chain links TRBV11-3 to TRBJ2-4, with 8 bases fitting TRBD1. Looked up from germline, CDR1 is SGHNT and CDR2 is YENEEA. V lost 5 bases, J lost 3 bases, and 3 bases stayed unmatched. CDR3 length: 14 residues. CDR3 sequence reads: CASSPGQGKNIQYF. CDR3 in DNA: TGTGCCAGCAGCCCCGGACAGGGCAAAAACATTCAGTACTTC.

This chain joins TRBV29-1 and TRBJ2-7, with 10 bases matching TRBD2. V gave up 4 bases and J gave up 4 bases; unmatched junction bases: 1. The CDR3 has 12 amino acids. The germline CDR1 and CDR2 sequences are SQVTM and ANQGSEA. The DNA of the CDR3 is TGCAGCGTTGGACTAGCGGGTTACGAGCAGTACTTC. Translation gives CSVGLAGYEQYF.

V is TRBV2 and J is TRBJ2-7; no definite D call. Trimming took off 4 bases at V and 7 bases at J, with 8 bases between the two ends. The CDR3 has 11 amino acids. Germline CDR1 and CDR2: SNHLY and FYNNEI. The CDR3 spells CASSVTEEQYV. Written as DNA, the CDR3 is TGTGCCAGCAGTGTGACGGAAGAGCAGTACGTC.

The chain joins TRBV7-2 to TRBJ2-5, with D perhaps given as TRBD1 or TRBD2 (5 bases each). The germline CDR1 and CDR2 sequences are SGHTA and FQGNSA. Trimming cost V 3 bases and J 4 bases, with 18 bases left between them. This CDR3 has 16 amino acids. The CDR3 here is CASSFSRVGPPETQYF. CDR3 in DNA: TGTGCCAGCAGCTTTTCGAGGGTGGGGCCGCCAGAGACCCAGTACTTC.

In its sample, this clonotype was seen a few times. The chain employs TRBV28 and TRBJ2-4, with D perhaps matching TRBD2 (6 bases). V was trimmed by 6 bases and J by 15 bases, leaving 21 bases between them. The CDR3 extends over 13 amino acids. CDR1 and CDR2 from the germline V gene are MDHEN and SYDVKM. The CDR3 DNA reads TGTGCCAGCAGACCCGGGACTCTGGGATTGTGGTACTTC. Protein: CASRPGTLGLWYF.

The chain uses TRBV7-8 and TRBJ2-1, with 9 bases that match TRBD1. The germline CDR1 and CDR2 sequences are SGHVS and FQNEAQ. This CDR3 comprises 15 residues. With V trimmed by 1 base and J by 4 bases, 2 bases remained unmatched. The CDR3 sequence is CASSLVDRGYNEQFF. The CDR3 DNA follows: TGTGCCAGCAGCTTAGTCGACAGGGGGTACAATGAGCAGTTCTTC.

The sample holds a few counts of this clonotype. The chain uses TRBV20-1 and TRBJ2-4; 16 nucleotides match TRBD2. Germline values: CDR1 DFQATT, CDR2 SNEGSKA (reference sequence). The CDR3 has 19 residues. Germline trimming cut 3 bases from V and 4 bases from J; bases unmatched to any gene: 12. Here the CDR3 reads CSASPGGTSGRAGKNIQYF. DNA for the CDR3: TGCAGTGCTAGCCCCGGGGGGACTAGCGGGAGGGCCGGGAAAAACATTCAGTACTTC.

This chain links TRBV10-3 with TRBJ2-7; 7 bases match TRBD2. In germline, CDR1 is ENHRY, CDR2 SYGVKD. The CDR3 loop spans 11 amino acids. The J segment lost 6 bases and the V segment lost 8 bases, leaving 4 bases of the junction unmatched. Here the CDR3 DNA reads TGTGCCATCGTGGGGGGGGGCGAGCAGTACTTC. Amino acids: CAIVGGGEQYF.

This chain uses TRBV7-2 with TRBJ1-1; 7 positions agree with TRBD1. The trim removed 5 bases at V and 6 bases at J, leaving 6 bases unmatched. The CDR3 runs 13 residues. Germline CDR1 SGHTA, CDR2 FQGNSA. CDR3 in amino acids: CASSPQGRAEAFF. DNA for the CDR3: TGTGCCAGCAGCCCACAGGGGCGGGCTGAAGCTTTCTTT. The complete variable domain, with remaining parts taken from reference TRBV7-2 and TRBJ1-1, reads GAGVSQSPSNKVTEKGKDVELRCDPISGHTALYWYRQSLGQGLEFLIYFQGNSAPDKSGLPSDRFSAERTGGSVSTLTIQRTQQEDSAVYLCASSPQGRAEAFFGQGTRLTVV.

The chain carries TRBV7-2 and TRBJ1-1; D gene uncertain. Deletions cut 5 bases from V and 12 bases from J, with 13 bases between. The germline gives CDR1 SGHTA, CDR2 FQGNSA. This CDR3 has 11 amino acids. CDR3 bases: TGTGCCAGCAGCAATGTACTGGTCCCTTTCTTT. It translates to CASSNVLVPFF.

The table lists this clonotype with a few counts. The CDR3 loop is CASSPGLVYNEQFF. CDR3 DNA: TGTGCCAGCAGTCCGGGACTAGTCTACAATGAGCAGTTCTTC. V is TRBV7-8 and J is TRBJ2-1, with 8 bases lining up with TRBD2. Germline CDR1 and CDR2: SGHVS and FQNEAQ. J was trimmed by 3 bases and V by 6 bases; bases with no gene match: 4. This CDR3 has 14 residues.

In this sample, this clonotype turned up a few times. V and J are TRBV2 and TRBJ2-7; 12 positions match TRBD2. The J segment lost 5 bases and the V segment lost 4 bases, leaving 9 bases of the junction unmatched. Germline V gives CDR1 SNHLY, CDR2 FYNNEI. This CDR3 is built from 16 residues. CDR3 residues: CASSVQGLAGRDEQYF. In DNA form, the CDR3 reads TGTGCCAGCAGTGTACAAGGACTAGCGGGGAGAGACGAGCAGTACTTC. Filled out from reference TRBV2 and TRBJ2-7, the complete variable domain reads EPEVTQTPSHQVTQMGQEVILRCVPISNHLYFYWYRQILGQKVEFLVSFYNNEISEKSEIFDDQFSVERPDGSNFTLKIRSTKLEDSAMYFCASSVQGLAGRDEQYFGPGTRLTVT.

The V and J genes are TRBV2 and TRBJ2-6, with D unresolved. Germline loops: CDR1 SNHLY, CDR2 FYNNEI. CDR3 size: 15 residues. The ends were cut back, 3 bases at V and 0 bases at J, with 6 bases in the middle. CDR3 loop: CASSDRGSGANVLTF. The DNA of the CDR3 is TGTGCCAGCAGTGATCGTGGCTCTGGGGCCAACGTCCTGACTTTC. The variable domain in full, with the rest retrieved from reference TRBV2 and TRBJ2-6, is EPEVTQTPSHQVTQMGQEVILRCVPISNHLYFYWYRQILGQKVEFLVSFYNNEISEKSEIFDDQFSVERPDGSNFTLKIRSTKLEDSAMYFCASSDRGSGANVLTFGAGSRLTVL.

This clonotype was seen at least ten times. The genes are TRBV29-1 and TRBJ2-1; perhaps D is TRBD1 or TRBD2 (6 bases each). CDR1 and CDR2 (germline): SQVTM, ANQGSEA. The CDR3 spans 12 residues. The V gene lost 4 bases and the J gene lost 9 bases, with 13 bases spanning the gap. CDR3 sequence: CSVVFWGAEQFF. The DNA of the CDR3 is TGCAGCGTTGTCTTTTGGGGGGCTGAGCAGTTCTTC.

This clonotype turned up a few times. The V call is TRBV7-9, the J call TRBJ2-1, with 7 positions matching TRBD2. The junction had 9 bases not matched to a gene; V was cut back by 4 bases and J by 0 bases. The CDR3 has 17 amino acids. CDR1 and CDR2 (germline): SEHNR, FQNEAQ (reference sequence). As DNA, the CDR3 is TGTGCCAGCAGCTCTAGGGTAGGCGGGAGCTCCTACAATGAGCAGTTCTTC. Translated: CASSSRVGGSSYNEQFF.

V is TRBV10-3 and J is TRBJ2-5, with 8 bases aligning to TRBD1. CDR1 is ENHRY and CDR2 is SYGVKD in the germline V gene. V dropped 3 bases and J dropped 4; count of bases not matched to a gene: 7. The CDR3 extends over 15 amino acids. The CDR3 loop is CAISEHTGGRETQYF. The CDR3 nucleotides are TGTGCCATCAGTGAACATACAGGGGGGCGAGAGACCCAGTACTTC.

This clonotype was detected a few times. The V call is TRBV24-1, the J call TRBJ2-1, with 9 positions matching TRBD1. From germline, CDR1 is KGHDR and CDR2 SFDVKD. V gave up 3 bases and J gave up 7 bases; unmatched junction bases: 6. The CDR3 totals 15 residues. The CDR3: CATSDTRTGANEQFF. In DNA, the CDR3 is TGTGCCACCAGTGATACCCGGACAGGGGCAAATGAGCAGTTCTTC.

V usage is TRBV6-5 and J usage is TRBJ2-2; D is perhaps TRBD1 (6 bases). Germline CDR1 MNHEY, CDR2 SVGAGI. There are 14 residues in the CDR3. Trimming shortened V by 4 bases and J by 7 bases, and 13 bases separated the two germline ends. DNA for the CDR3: TGTGCCAGCAGTTTGAACAGGGAAGGCGGGGAGCTGTTTTTT. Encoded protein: CASSLNREGGELFF.

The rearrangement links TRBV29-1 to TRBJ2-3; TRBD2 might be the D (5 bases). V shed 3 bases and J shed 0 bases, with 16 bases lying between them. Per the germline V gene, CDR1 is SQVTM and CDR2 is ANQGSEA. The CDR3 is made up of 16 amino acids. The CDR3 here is CSVEASASFSTDTQYF. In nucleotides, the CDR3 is TGCAGCGTTGAGGCCTCGGCTAGCTTTAGCACAGATACGCAGTATTTT.